This TCR beta chain was obtained from a study of tumor-infiltrating lymphocytes in primary liver carcinoma. Notes on the study in general: Only around 7.5-25% of top clones occurred in all five tumor regions.

The CDR3 length is 13 residues. Per germline, CDR1 SGHNT and CDR2 YENEEA. The authors made TCR beta cDNA from 450 to 600 ng total RNA with a constant-region primer. Nested multiplex PCR, run for three rounds with slightly modified ARM-PCR, yielded TCR beta libraries. For approximately 10 cycles apiece, the opening two PCR rounds ran with TRBV1-TRBV30 forward primers and a C-beta reverse primer. One entry per CDR3 protein results from TCRdb running MiXCR on the multiplex PCR reads. The sample lists 100,000 to 150,000 distinct CDR3 sequences, approximately 64% occurring once. On this clonotype: Its antigen remains unidentified. The conserved final phenylalanine or tryptophan is absent from the CDR3, which likely points to a read error.

Without any cell sorting, about 18-30 mg of bulk tissue yielded co-extracted RNA and DNA. Tumor samples uniformly had over 80% viable tumor cells. This receptor was identified in a woman between 55 and 75 years old with primary liver carcinoma and hepatitis B virus infection. This rearrangement joins TRBV11-3 to TRBJ1-1; no reliable D call. The source material was liver tumor tissue from sampling region 3. Sample subset: tumor region T3, left-lateral pole. The CDR3 loop reads CDISLGENTEAFS. For the CDR3, the DNA is TGTGACATCAGCTTAGGAGAAAACACTGAAGCTTTCTCT.